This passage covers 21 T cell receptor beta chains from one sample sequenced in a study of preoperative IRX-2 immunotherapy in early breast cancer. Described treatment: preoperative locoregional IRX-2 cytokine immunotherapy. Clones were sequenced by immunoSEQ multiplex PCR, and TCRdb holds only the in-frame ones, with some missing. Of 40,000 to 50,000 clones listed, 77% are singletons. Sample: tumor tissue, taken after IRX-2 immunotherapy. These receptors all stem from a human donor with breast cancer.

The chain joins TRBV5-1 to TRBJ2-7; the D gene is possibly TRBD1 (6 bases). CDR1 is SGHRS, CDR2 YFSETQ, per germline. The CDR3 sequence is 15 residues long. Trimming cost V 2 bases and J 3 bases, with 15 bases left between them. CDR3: CASSFRDTGVYEQYF. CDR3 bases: TGCGCCAGCAGCTTCCGGGACACCGGGGTCTACGAGCAGTACTTC.

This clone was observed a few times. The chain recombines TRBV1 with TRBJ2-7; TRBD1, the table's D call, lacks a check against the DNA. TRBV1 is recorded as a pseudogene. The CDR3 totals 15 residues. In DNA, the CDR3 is TGCGCCAGCAGCCTTGCCTGGCCCAGAACGAACGAGCAGTACTTC. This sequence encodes CASSLAWPRTNEQYF.

The CDR3 DNA is TGTGCCAGCAGTTACAACAGGGGCCCCTACGAGCAGTACTTC. It yields the protein CASSYNRGPYEQYF. This chain links TRBV6-4 with TRBJ2-7; 7 bases agree with TRBD1. The CDR3 totals 14 residues. The germline V gene encodes CDR1 MRHNA and CDR2 SNTAGT. V lost 5 bases, J lost 2 bases, and 6 bases stayed unmatched.

The CDR3 nucleotides read TGTGCCTGGAGCCGAACACAGGGGTACGAGCAGTACTTC. This codes for CAWSRTQGYEQYF. This chain links TRBV30 with TRBJ2-7, with TRBD1 identical over 7 bases. The CDR3 is 13 residues long. The V and J ends lost 3 bases and 4 bases, in that order; junction bases with no gene match: 6. Germline CDR1 reads GTSNPN; CDR2 reads SVGIG (reference sequence). Filled out from reference TRBV30 and TRBJ2-7, the complete variable domain reads SQTIHQWPATLVQPVGSPLSLECTVEGTSNPNLYWYRQAAGRGLQLLFYSVGIGQISSEVPQNLSASRPQDRQFILSSKKLLLSDSGFYLCAWSRTQGYEQYFGPGTRLTVT.

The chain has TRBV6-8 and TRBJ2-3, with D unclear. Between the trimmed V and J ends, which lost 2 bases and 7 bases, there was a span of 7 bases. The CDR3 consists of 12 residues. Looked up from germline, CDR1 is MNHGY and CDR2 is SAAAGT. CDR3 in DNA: TGTGCCAGCAGTTACGGGGATAATACGCAGTATTTT. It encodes CASSYGDNTQYF.

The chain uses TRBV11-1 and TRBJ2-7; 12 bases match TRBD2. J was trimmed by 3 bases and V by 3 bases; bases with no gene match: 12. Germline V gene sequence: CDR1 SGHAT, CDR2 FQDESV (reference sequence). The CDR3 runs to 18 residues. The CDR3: CASSLAPLLAGGIYEQYF. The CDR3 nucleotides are TGTGCCAGCAGCTTGGCCCCTCTACTAGCGGGAGGAATCTACGAGCAGTACTTC.

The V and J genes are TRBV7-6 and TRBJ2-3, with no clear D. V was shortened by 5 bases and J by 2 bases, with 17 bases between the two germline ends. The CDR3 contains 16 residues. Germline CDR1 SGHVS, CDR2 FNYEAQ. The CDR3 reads CASSPFHSTDTDTQYF. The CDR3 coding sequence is TGTGCCAGCAGCCCATTCCACTCTACCGACACAGATACGCAGTATTTT.

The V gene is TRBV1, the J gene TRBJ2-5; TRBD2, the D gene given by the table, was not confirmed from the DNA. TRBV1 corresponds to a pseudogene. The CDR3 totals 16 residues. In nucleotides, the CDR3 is TGCGCCAGCAGCCTGTTCGGGACTAGCGGGACAGAGACCCAGTACTTC. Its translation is CASSLFGTSGTETQYF.

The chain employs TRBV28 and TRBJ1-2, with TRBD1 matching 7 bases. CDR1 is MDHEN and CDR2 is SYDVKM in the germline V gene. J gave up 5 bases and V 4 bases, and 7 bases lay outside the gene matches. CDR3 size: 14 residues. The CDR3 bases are TGTGCCAGCAGTTCTGGGAGGGGGCTTTATGGCTACACCTTC. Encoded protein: CASSSGRGLYGYTF.

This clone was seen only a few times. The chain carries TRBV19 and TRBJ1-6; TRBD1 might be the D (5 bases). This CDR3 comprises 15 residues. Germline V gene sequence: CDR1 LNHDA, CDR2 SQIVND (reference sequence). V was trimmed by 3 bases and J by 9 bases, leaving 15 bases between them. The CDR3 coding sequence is TGTGCCAGTAGTATCGGGGCAGGGATCATTTCACCCCTCCACTTT. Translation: CASSIGAGIISPLHF. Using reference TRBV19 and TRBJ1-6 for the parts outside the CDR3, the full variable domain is DGGITQSPKYLFRKEGQNVTLSCEQNLNHDAMYWYRQDPGQGLRLIYYSQIVNDFQKGDIAEGYSVSREKKESFPLTVTSAQKNPTAFYLCASSIGAGIISPLHFGNGTRLTVT.

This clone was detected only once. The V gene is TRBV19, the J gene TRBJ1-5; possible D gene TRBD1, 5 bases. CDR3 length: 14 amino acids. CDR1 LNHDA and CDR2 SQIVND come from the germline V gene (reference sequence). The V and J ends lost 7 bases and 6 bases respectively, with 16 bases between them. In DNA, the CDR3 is TGTGCCAGTACCTCGGGGGGGGTGCGTCAGCCCCAGCATTTT. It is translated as CASTSGGVRQPQHF. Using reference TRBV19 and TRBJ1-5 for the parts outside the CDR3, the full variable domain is DGGITQSPKYLFRKEGQNVTLSCEQNLNHDAMYWYRQDPGQGLRLIYYSQIVNDFQKGDIAEGYSVSREKKESFPLTVTSAQKNPTAFYLCASTSGGVRQPQHFGDGTRLSIL.

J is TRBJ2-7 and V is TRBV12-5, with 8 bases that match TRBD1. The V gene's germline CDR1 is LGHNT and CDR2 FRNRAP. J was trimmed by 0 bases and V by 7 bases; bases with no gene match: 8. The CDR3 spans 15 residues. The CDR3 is CASAFGQGISYEQYF. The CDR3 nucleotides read TGTGCTAGTGCCTTTGGACAGGGCATCTCCTACGAGCAGTACTTC.

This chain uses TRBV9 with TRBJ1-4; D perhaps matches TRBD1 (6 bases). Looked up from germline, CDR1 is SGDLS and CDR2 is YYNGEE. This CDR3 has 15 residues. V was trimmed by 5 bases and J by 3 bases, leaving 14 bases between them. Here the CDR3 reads CASSVLEGANEKLFF. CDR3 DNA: TGTGCCAGCAGTGTCTTAGAGGGGGCTAATGAAAAACTGTTTTTT.

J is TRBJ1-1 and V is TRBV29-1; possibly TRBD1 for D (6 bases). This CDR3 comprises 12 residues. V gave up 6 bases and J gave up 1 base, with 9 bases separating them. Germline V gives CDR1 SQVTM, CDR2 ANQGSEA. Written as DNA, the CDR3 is TGCAGCGTCGCACAGGGGAACACTGAAGCTTTCTTT. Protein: CSVAQGNTEAFF.

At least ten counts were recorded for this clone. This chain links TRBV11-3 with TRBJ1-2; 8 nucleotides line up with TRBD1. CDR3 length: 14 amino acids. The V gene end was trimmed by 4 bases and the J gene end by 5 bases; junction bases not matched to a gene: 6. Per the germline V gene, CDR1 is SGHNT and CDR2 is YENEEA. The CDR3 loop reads CASSSNNRGYGYTF. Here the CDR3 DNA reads TGTGCCAGCAGCTCGAATAACAGGGGGTATGGCTACACCTTC.

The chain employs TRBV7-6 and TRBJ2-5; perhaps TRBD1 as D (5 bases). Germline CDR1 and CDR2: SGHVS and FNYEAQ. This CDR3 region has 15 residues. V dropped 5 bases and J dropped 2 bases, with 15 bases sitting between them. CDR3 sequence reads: CASSLVGRGQETQYF. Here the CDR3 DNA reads TGTGCCAGCAGCCTAGTGGGTAGGGGTCAAGAGACCCAGTACTTC.

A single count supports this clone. CDR3 sequence: CASSPRGGTSNEQFF. The CDR3 DNA follows: TGTGCCAGTAGCCCTCGGGGGGGGACGTCTAATGAGCAGTTCTTC. The chain joins TRBV19 to TRBJ2-1; 8 bases match TRBD2. CDR1 is LNHDA and CDR2 is SQIVND in the germline V gene (reference sequence). CDR3 length: 15 amino acids. The J segment lost 7 bases and the V segment lost 6 bases, leaving 11 bases of the junction unmatched.

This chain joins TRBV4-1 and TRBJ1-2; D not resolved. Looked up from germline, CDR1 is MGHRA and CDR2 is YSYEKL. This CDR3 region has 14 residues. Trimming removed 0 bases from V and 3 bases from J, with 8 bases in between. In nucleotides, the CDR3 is TGCGCCAGCAGCCAAGAACAAGCGGACTATGGCTACACCTTC. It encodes CASSQEQADYGYTF.

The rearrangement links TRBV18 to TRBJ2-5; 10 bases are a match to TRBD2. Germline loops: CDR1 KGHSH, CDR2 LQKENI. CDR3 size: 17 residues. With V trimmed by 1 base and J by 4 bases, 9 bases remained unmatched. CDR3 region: CASSPRTSGGAGETQYF. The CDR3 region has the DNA TGTGCCAGCTCACCACGGACGAGCGGGGGGGCTGGAGAGACCCAGTACTTC.

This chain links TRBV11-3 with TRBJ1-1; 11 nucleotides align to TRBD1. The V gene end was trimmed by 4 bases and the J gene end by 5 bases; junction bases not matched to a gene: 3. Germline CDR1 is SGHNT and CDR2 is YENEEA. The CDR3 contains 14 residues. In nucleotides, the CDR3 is TGTGCCAGCAGCTGGACAGGGGGCTTTACTGAAGCTTTCTTT. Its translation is CASSWTGGFTEAFF.

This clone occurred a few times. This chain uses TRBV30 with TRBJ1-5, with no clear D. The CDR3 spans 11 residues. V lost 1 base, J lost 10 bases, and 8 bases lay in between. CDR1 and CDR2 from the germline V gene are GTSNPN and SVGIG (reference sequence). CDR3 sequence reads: CAWSASGPQHF. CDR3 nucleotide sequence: TGTGCCTGGAGTGCCTCGGGTCCCCAGCATTTT.